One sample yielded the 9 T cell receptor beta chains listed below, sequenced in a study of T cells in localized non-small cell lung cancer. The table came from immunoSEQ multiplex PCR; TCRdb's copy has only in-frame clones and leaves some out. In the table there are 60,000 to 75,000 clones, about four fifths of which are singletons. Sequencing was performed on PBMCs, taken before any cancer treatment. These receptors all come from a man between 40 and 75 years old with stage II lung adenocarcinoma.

This chain's CDR3 is CATSSRQGHTEAFF. The CDR3 DNA follows: TGTGCCACCAGCAGCCGACAGGGACACACTGAAGCTTTCTTT. V usage is TRBV15 and J usage is TRBJ1-1; 7 nucleotides match TRBD1. The V gene's germline CDR1 is LNHNV and CDR2 YYDKDF (reference sequence). The trim removed 3 bases at V and 3 bases at J, leaving 4 bases unmatched. CDR3 length: 14 residues.

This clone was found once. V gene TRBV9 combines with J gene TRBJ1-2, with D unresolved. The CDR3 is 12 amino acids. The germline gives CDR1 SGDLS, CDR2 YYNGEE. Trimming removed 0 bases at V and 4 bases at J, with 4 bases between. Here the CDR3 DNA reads TGTGCCAGCAGCGTAGATGCCTATGGCTACACCTTC. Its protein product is CASSVDAYGYTF.

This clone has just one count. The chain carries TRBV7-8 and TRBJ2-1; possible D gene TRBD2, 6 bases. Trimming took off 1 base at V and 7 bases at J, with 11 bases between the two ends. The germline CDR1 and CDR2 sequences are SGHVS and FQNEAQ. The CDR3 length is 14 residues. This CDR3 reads CASSLGGAGNEQFF. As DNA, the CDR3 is TGTGCCAGCAGCTTAGGCGGGGCGGGGAATGAGCAGTTCTTC.

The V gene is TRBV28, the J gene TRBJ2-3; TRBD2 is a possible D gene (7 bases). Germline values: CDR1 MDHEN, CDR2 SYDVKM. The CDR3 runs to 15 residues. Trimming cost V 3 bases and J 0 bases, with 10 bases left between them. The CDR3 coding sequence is TGTGCCAGCAGTTTGGGGGGGCTGAGCACAGATACGCAGTATTTT. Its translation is CASSLGGLSTDTQYF.

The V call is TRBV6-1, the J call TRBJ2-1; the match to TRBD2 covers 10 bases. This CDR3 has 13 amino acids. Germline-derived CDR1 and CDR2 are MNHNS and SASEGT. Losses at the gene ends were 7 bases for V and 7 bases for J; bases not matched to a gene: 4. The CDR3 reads CASITSGANEQFF. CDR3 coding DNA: TGTGCCAGCATCACTAGCGGGGCAAATGAGCAGTTCTTC.

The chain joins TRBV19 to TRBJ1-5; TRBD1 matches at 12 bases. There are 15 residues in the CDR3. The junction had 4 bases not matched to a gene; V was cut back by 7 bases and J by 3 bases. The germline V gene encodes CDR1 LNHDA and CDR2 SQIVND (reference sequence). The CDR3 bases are TGTGCCAGTACGGGGACAGGGGGCAACAATCAGCCCCAGCATTTT. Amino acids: CASTGTGGNNQPQHF.

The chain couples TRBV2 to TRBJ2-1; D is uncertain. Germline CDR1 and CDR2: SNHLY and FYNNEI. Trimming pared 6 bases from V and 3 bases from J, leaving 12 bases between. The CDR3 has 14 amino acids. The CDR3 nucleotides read TGTGCCAGCAGAAGCGAAATGGGCTACAATGAGCAGTTCTTC. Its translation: CASRSEMGYNEQFF.

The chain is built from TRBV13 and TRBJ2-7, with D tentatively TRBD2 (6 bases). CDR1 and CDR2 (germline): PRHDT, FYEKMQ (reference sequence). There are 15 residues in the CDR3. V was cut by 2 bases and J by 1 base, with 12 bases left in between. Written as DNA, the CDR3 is TGTGCCAGCAGCTTAAGGCGGGGCCTATCCTACGAGCAGTACTTC. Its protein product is CASSLRRGLSYEQYF.

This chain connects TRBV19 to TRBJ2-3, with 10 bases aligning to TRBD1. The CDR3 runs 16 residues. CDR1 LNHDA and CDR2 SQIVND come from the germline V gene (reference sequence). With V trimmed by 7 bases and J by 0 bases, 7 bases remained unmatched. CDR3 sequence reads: CASKDRGSTSTDTQYF. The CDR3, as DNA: TGTGCCAGTAAGGACAGGGGGTCGACTAGCACAGATACGCAGTATTTT.